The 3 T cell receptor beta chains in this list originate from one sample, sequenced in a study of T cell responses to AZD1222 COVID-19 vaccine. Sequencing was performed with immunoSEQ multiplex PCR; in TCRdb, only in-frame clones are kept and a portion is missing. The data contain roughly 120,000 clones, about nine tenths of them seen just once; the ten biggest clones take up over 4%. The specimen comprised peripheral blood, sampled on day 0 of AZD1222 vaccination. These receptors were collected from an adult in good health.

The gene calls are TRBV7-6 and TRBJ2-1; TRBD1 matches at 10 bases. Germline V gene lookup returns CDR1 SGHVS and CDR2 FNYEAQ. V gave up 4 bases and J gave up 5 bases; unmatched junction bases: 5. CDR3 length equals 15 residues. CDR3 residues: CASSSRTGGDNEQFF. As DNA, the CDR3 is TGTGCCAGCAGCTCCAGGACAGGGGGGGACAATGAGCAGTTCTTC.

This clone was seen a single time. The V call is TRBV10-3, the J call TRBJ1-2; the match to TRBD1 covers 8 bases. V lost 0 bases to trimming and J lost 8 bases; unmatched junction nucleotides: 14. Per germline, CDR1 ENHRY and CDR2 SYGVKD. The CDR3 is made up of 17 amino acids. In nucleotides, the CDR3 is TGTGCCATCAGTGAGTCCGCCTCAAACAGGGGGAGGGAAGGCTACACCTTC. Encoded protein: CAISESASNRGREGYTF.

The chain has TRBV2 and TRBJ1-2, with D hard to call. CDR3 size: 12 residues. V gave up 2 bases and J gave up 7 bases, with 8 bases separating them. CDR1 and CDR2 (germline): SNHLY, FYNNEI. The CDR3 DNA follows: TGTGCCAGCAGTGAAATAGTGCGTGGCTACACCTTC. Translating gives CASSEIVRGYTF. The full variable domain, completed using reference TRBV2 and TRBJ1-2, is EPEVTQTPSHQVTQMGQEVILRCVPISNHLYFYWYRQILGQKVEFLVSFYNNEISEKSEIFDDQFSVERPDGSNFTLKIRSTKLEDSAMYFCASSEIVRGYTFGSGTRLTVV.